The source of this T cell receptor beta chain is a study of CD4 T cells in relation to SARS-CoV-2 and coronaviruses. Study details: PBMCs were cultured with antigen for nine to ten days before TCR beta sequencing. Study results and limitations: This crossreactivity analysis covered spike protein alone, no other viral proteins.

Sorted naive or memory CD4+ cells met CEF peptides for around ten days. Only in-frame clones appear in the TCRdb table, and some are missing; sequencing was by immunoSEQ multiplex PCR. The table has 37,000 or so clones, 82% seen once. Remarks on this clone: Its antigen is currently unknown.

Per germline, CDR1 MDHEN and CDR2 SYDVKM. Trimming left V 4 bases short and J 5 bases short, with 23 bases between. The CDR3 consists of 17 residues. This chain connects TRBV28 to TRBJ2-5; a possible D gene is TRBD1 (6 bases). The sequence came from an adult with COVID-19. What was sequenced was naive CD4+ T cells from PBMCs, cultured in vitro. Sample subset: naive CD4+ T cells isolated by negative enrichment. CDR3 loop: CASSSEQGREVWETQYF. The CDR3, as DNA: TGTGCCAGCAGTTCGGAACAGGGAAGGGAAGTGTGGGAGACCCAGTACTTC.